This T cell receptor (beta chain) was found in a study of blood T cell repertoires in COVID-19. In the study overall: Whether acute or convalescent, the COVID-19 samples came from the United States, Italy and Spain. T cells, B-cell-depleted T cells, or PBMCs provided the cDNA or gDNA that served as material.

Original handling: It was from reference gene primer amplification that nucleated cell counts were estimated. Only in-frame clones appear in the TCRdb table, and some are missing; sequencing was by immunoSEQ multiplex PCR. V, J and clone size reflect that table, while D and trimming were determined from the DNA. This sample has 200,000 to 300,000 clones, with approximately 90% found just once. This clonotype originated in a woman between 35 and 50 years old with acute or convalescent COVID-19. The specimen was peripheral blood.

CDR3 nucleotides: TGTGCCACCAGCCCCCATCGTGGGAGTCAGCCCCAGCATTTT. This encodes CATSPHRGSQPQHF. The V call is TRBV15, the J call TRBJ1-5; D is unresolved. The length of the CDR3 is 14 residues. V was trimmed by 5 bases and J by 6 bases, leaving 14 bases between them. From germline, CDR1 is LNHNV and CDR2 YYDKDF (reference sequence).